One sample yielded the 18 T cell receptor beta chains listed below, sequenced in a study of blood T cell repertoires in COVID-19. Sequencing was performed with immunoSEQ multiplex PCR; in TCRdb, only in-frame clones are kept and a portion is missing. The table records 150,000 to 200,000 clones, 80% to 90% of them present only once. Sequencing used peripheral blood. The receptors come from a woman in her 70s with COVID-19, enrolled during active disease.

CDR3 loop: CASSYSTGAGYTF. For the CDR3, the DNA is TGTGCCAGCAGTTACTCGACAGGGGCCGGCTACACCTTC. The genes are TRBV6-5 and TRBJ1-2; 8 nucleotides align to TRBD1. The J segment lost 8 bases and the V segment lost 0 bases, leaving 2 bases of the junction unmatched. Germline CDR1 reads MNHEY; CDR2 reads SVGAGI. The CDR3 runs 13 residues.

The chain joins TRBV30 to TRBJ2-4, with 8 bases aligning to TRBD2. In germline, CDR1 is GTSNPN, CDR2 SVGIG (reference sequence). V shed 5 bases, J shed 4 bases, and the junction held 13 bases outside the gene matches. The CDR3 loop spans 16 amino acids. This chain's CDR3 is CAWGPRVAGLKNIQYF. The CDR3, as DNA: TGTGCCTGGGGTCCCCGGGTAGCGGGATTGAAAAACATTCAGTACTTC. The whole variable domain, filled in from reference TRBV30 and TRBJ2-4, reads SQTIHQWPATLVQPVGSPLSLECTVEGTSNPNLYWYRQAAGRGLQLLFYSVGIGQISSEVPQNLSASRPQDRQFILSSKKLLLSDSGFYLCAWGPRVAGLKNIQYFGAGTRLSVL.

The chain joins TRBV9 to TRBJ2-7; 7 nucleotides line up with TRBD1. The germline V gene encodes CDR1 SGDLS and CDR2 YYNGEE. The V segment lost 3 bases and the J segment 5 bases; nucleotides outside the gene matches: 11. The CDR3 runs to 15 residues. CDR3 in amino acids: CASSGKETGFDEQYF. The CDR3 DNA follows: TGTGCCAGCAGCGGAAAAGAGACAGGGTTCGACGAGCAGTACTTC.

The J gene is TRBJ2-2, the V gene TRBV9; TRBD1 is a possible D gene (6 bases). Germline V gene sequence: CDR1 SGDLS, CDR2 YYNGEE. The CDR3 extends over 16 amino acids. V was clipped by 4 bases and J by 3 bases, with 16 bases between them. The CDR3 spells CASSTRDMAYTGELFF. DNA of the CDR3: TGTGCCAGCAGCACCCGGGACATGGCCTACACCGGGGAGCTGTTTTTT.

The V call is TRBV6-5, the J call TRBJ2-7; D gene ambiguous. There are 15 residues in the CDR3. Trimming left V 5 bases short and J 4 bases short, with 18 bases between. Looked up from germline, CDR1 is MNHEY and CDR2 is SVGAGI. The CDR3 DNA reads TGTGCCAGCAGTAGAACCGTATTCAAGGAGTACGAGCAGTACTTC. Amino acid sequence: CASSRTVFKEYEQYF.

This rearrangement joins TRBV6-6 to TRBJ1-3; TRBD1 might be the D (6 bases). Germline V gene sequence: CDR1 MNHNY, CDR2 SVGAGI (reference sequence). The CDR3 totals 14 residues. Trimming took 11 bases from V and 3 from J, leaving 17 bases between them. CDR3 protein: CAHYQGSSGNTIYF. The CDR3 nucleotides read TGTGCCCACTACCAGGGGAGTAGTGGAAACACCATATATTTT.

V usage is TRBV27 and J usage is TRBJ2-1; 8 bases fit TRBD2. Trimming at V came to 6 bases and at J to 1 base, leaving 2 bases not matched to a gene. The germline V gene encodes CDR1 MNHEY and CDR2 SMNVEV (reference sequence). CDR3 length equals 14 residues. The CDR3 DNA reads TGTGCCAGCAGCCGCGGGAGGTCCTACAATGAGCAGTTCTTC. It encodes CASSRGRSYNEQFF.

In DNA form, the CDR3 reads TGTGCCAGCAGCTTCCGGGAACGAGGGGGCAATGAGCAGTTCTTC. This translates into CASSFRERGGNEQFF. The V gene is TRBV9, the J gene TRBJ2-1, with D perhaps matching TRBD1 (6 bases). The germline V gene encodes CDR1 SGDLS and CDR2 YYNGEE. V shed 4 bases and J shed 6 bases, with 17 bases lying between them. The CDR3 consists of 15 residues.

This clone occurred a few times. The V gene is TRBV7-2, the J gene TRBJ1-2, with 7 bases aligning to TRBD1. CDR1 and CDR2 (germline): SGHTA, FQGNSA. The CDR3 has 13 amino acids. The V and J ends lost 3 bases and 5 bases, in that order; junction bases with no gene match: 3. CDR3 nucleotide sequence: TGTGCCAGCAGCTTGGGACAGCAATATGGCTACACCTTC. Residues: CASSLGQQYGYTF.

This clone showed up just once. DNA of the CDR3: TGTGCCAGCAGTGACTCAGGGTCAACTGAAGCTTTCTTT. Encoded protein: CASSDSGSTEAFF. The V call is TRBV2, the J call TRBJ1-1, with a possible D match to TRBD1 (5 bases). CDR3 length: 13 residues. Germline V gives CDR1 SNHLY, CDR2 FYNNEI. Deletions cut 3 bases from V and 5 bases from J, with 10 bases between.

A single count supports this clone. This chain uses TRBV24-1 with TRBJ2-6; possibly TRBD1 for D (5 bases). The length of the CDR3 is 19 residues. Germline values: CDR1 KGHDR, CDR2 SFDVKD. V dropped 4 bases and J dropped 4 bases, with 22 bases sitting between them. This CDR3 is CATSDPKGRKSSGANVLTF. CDR3 nucleotides: TGTGCCACCAGTGACCCGAAGGGGCGAAAAAGCTCCGGGGCCAACGTCCTGACTTTC.

J is TRBJ1-3 and V is TRBV21-1. TRBV21-1 is a listed pseudogene. This CDR3 is built from 17 residues. The CDR3: CASSCWEGLSLGNTIYF. CDR3 bases: TGTGCCAGCAGCTGCTGGGAGGGCTTGTCTCTGGGAAACACCATATATTTT.

This clone was detected only a few times. This CDR3 is CASSQDSRYGYTF. In DNA, the CDR3 is TGCGCCAGCAGCCAAGATAGCCGGTATGGCTACACCTTC. The chain combines TRBV4-1 with TRBJ1-2, with D uncertain. Germline CDR1 and CDR2: MGHRA and YSYEKL. There are 13 residues in the CDR3. V lost 0 bases to trimming and J lost 5 bases, with 7 bases between them.

The chain recombines TRBV5-6 with TRBJ2-5; no clear D gene. V was cut by 5 bases and J by 5 bases, with 13 bases left in between. CDR3 length: 13 amino acids. Germline CDR1 is SGHDT and CDR2 is YYEEEE. The CDR3 reads CASRREVTETQYF. The CDR3 coding sequence is TGTGCCAGCAGAAGAGAGGTCACCGAGACCCAGTACTTC. The full variable domain, rest sourced from reference TRBV5-6 and TRBJ2-5, is DAGVTQSPTHLIKTRGQQVTLRCSPKSGHDTVSWYQQALGQGPQFIFQYYEEEERQRGNFPDRFSGHQFPNYSSELNVNALLLGDSALYLCASRREVTETQYFGPGTRLLVL.

The CDR3 is CASLNGTNNEQFF. CDR3 in DNA: TGTGCCAGTTTAAACGGGACAAACAATGAGCAGTTCTTC. V usage is TRBV19 and J usage is TRBJ2-1, with D tentatively TRBD1 (6 bases). Germline-derived CDR1 and CDR2 are LNHDA and SQIVND (reference sequence). This CDR3 is built from 13 residues. V lost 8 bases and J lost 5, with 13 bases in between.

This chain links TRBV18 with TRBJ1-4, with TRBD1 as a possible D gene (5 bases). V shed 1 base and J shed 4 bases, with 10 bases lying between them. The CDR3 consists of 15 residues. CDR1 is KGHSH and CDR2 is LQKENI in the germline V gene. CDR3 protein: CASSPQGQGNEKLFF. CDR3 DNA sequence: TGTGCCAGCTCACCACAAGGCCAGGGTAATGAAAAACTGTTTTTT.

The genes are TRBV30 and TRBJ2-4; 11 bases align to TRBD2. From germline, CDR1 is GTSNPN and CDR2 SVGIG (reference sequence). V was clipped by 2 bases and J by 5 bases; unmatched bases: 11. The CDR3 totals 17 residues. CDR3 protein: CAWSSLAGGRNQNIQYF. CDR3 nucleotide sequence: TGTGCCTGGAGTAGCCTAGCGGGAGGTAGAAACCAAAACATTCAGTACTTC. Complete variable domain (other parts from reference TRBV30 and TRBJ2-4): SQTIHQWPATLVQPVGSPLSLECTVEGTSNPNLYWYRQAAGRGLQLLFYSVGIGQISSEVPQNLSASRPQDRQFILSSKKLLLSDSGFYLCAWSSLAGGRNQNIQYFGAGTRLSVL.

The rearrangement joins TRBV18 to TRBJ1-2; weak D call: TRBD1 (5 bases). Looked up from germline, CDR1 is KGHSH and CDR2 is LQKENI. This CDR3 is 15 amino acids long. Trimming removed 3 bases from V and 0 bases from J, with 11 bases in between. CDR3 nucleotides: TGTGCCAGCTCACCTTATGGGGGGACTAACTATGGCTACACCTTC. The encoded protein is CASSPYGGTNYGYTF.